This T cell receptor beta chain was captured in a study of glioma-infiltrating T cells. The CDR3 has 12 residues. Germline V gene lookup returns CDR1 SGHRS and CDR2 YFSETQ. The germline V and J ends were trimmed by 3 bases and 7 bases, with 11 bases remaining between them. The sample holds many counts of this clonotype. Its specificity is not known. Using RNA template, CDR3s of TCR alpha and beta were amplified with iRepertoire arm-PCR. Input was 100-400 ng of tissue mRNA or PBMC total RNA. Via MiXCR, TCRdb re-called the multiplex PCR reads, giving one row per CDR3 protein. The sample lists 110,000 or so distinct CDR3 sequences; less than 30% were seen once. Findings and caveats of the study: Non-neoplastic patients had below-expected tissue-blood divergence, while all gliomas exceeded expectation.

The receptor's source is a human donor with low-grade glioma or glioblastoma, undergoing nonglioma brain surgery, or in good health (not recorded which). The chain employs TRBV5-1 and TRBJ2-7; unclear D gene. Specimen: glioma tissue, nonneoplastic brain tissue, or PBMCs (not recorded which). CDR3 in amino acids: CASSSQQEEQYF. The CDR3 DNA sequence: TGCGCCAGCAGCTCCCAGCAAGAAGAGCAGTACTTC.